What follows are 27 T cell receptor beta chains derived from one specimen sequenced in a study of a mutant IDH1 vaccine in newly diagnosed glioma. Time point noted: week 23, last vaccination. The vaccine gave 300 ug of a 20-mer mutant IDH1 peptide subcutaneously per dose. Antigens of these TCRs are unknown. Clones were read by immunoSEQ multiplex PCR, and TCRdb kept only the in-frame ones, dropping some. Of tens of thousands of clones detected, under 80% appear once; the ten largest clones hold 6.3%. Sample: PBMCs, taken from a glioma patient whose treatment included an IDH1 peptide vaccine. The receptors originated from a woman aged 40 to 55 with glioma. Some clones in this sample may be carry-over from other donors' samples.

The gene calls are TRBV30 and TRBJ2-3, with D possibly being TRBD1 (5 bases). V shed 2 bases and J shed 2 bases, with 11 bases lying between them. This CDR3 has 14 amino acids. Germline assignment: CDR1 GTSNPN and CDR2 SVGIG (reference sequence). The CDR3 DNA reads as TGTGCCTGGAGTATGGGGCAGGTCACAGATACGCAGTATTTT. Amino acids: CAWSMGQVTDTQYF.

The CDR3 loop is CATSRDLGTALRGYGYTF. DNA of the CDR3: TGTGCCACCAGCAGAGATCTTGGGACAGCCCTACGAGGCTATGGCTACACCTTC. V and J are TRBV15 and TRBJ1-2; 7 bases line up with TRBD1. V dropped 0 bases and J dropped 4; count of bases not matched to a gene: 14. CDR1 LNHNV and CDR2 YYDKDF come from the germline V gene (reference sequence). The CDR3 spans 18 residues.

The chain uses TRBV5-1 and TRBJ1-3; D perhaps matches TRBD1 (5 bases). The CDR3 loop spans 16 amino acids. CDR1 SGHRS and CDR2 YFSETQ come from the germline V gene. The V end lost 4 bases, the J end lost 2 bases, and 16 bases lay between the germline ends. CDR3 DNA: TGCGCCAGCAGCCCCGGTCGCGCGACAGCTGGAAACACCATATATTTT. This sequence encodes CASSPGRATAGNTIYF.

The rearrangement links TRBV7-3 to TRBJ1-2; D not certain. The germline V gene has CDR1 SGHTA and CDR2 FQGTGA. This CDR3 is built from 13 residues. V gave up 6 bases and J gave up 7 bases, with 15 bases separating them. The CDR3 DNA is TGTGCCAGCAGTTTAGAGGGAGGCTCTGGCTACACCTTC. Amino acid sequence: CASSLEGGSGYTF.

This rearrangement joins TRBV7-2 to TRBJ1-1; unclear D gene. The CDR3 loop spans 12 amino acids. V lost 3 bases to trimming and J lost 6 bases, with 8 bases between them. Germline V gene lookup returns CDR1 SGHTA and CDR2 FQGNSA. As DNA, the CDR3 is TGTGCCAGCAGCTTTGGGATACCTGAAGCTTTCTTT. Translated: CASSFGIPEAFF.

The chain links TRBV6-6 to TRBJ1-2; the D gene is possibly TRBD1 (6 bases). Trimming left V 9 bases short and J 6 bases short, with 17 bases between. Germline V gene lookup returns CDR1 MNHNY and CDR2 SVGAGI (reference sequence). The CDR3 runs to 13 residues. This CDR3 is CASIQGVFDGYTF. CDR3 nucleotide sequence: TGTGCCAGTATACAGGGAGTTTTCGATGGCTACACCTTC.

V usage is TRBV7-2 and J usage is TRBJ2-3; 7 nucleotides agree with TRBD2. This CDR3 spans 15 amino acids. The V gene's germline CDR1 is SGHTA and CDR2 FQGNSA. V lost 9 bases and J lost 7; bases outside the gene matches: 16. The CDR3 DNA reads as TGTGCCAGTTTACCGGGGGGAAGTTTTCGATATACGCAGTATTTT. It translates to CASLPGGSFRYTQYF.

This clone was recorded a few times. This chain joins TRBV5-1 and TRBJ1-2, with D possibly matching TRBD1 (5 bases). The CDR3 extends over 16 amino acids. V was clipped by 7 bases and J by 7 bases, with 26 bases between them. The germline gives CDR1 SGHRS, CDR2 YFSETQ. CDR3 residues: CASAPLPTEFGSGYTF. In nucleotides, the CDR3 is TGCGCCAGCGCGCCCTTGCCGACAGAGTTCGGGTCTGGCTACACCTTC.

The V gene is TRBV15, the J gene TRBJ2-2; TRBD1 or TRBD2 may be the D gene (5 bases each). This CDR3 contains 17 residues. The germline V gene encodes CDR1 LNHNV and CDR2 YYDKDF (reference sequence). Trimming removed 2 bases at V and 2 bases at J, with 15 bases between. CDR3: CATSRSSGTSNTGELFF. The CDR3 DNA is TGTGCCACCAGCAGATCCTCAGGGACCTCAAACACCGGGGAGCTGTTTTTT.

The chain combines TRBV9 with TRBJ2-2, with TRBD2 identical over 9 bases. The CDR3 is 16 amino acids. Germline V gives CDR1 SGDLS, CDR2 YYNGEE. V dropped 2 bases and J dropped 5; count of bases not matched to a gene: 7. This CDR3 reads CASSVTGTSGTGELFF. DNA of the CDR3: TGTGCCAGCAGCGTTACGGGAACTAGCGGGACCGGGGAGCTGTTTTTT.

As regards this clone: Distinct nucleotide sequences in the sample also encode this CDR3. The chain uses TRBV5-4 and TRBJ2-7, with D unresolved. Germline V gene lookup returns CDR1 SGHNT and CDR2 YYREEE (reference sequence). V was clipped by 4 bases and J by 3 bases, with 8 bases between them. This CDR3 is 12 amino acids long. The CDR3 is CASSPDGYEQYF. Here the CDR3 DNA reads TGTGCCAGCAGCCCGGATGGCTACGAGCAGTACTTC.

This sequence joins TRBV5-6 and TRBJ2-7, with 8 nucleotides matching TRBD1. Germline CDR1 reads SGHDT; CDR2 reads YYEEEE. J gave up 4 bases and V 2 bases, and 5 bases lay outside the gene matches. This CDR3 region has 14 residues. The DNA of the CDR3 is TGTGCCAGCAGCTTACCCGGGACAGGTTACGAGCAGTACTTC. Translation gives CASSLPGTGYEQYF.

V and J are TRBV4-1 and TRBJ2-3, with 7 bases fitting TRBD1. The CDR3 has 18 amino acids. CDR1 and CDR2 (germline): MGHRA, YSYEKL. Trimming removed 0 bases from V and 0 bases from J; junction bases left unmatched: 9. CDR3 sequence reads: CASSQDRGGQISTDTQYF. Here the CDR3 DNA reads TGCGCCAGCAGCCAAGATCGAGGGGGCCAGATTAGCACAGATACGCAGTATTTT.

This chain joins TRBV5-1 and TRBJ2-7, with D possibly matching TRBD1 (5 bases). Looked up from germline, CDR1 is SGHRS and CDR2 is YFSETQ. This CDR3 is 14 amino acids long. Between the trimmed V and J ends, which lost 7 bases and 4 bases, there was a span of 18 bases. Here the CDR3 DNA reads TGCGCCAGCGGACACCCCGGAGACTCGTACGAGCAGTACTTC. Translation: CASGHPGDSYEQYF.

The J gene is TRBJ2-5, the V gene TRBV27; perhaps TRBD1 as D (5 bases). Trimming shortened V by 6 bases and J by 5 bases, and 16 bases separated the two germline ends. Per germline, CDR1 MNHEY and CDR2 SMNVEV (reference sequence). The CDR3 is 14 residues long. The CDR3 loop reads CASRRSGKGETQYF. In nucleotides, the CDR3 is TGTGCCAGCAGACGATCGGGCAAGGGGGAGACCCAGTACTTC.

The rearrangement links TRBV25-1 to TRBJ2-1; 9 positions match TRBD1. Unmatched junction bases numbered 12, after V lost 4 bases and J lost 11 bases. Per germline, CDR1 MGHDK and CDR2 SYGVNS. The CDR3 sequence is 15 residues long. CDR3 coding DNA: TGTGCCAGCAGTGGACCGGGACAGGGTGTAGCAAAGCAGTTCTTC. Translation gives CASSGPGQGVAKQFF.

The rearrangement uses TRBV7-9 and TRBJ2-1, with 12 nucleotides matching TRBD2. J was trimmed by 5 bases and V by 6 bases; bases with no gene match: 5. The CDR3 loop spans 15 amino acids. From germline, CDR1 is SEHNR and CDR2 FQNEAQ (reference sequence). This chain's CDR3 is CASSPTSGRNNEQFF. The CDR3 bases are TGTGCCAGCAGTCCTACTAGCGGGAGGAACAATGAGCAGTTCTTC.

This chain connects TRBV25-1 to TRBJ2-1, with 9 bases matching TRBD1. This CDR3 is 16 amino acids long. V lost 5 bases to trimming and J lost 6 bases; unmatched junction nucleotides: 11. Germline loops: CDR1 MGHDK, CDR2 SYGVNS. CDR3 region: CASSPRTGAEGNEQFF. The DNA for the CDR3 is TGTGCCAGCAGTCCTCGGACAGGGGCGGAGGGCAATGAGCAGTTCTTC. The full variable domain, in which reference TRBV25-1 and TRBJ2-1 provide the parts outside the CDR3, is EADIYQTPRYLVIGTGKKITLECSQTMGHDKMYWYQQDPGMELHLIHYSYGVNSTEKGDLSSESTVSRIRTEHFPLTLESARPSHTSQYLCASSPRTGAEGNEQFFGPGTRLTVL.

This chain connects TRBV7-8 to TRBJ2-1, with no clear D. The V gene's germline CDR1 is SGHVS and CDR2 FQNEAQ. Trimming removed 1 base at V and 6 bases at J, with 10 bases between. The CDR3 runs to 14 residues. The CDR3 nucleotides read TGTGCCAGCAGCTTAGTTCCTAGAGGCAATGAGCAGTTCTTC. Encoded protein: CASSLVPRGNEQFF. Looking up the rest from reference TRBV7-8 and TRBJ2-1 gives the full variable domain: GAGVSQSPRYKVAKRGQDVALRCDPISGHVSLFWYQQALGQGPEFLTYFQNEAQLDKSGLPSDRFFAERPEGSVSTLKIQRTQQEDSAVYLCASSLVPRGNEQFFGPGTRLTVL.

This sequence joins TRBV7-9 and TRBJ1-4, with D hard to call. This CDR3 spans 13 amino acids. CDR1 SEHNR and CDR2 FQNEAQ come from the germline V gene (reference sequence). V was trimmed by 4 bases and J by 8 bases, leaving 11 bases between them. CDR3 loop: CASSSRTLEKLFF. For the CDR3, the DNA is TGTGCCAGCAGCTCCCGGACCTTGGAAAAACTGTTTTTT.

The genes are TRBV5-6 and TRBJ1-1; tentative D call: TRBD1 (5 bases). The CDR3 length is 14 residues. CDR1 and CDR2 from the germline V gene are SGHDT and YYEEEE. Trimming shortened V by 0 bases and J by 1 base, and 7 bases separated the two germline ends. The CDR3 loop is CASSLAGWNTEAFF. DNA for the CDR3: TGTGCCAGCAGCTTGGCAGGGTGGAACACTGAAGCTTTCTTT. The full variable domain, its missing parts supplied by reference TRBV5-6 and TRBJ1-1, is DAGVTQSPTHLIKTRGQQVTLRCSPKSGHDTVSWYQQALGQGPQFIFQYYEEEERQRGNFPDRFSGHQFPNYSSELNVNALLLGDSALYLCASSLAGWNTEAFFGQGTRLTVV.

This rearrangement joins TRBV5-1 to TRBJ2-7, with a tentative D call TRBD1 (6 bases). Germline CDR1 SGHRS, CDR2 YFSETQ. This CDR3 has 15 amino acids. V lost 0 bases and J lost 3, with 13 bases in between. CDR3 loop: CASSLEGDKFYEQYF. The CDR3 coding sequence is TGCGCCAGCAGCTTGGAGGGGGACAAATTCTACGAGCAGTACTTC.

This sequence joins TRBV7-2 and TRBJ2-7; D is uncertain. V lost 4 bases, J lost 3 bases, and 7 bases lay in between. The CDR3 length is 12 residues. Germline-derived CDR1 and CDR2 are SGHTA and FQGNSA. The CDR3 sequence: CASSSAGYEQYF. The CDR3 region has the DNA TGTGCCAGCAGCTCCGCAGGCTACGAGCAGTACTTC. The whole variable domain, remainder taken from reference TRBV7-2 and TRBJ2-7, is GAGVSQSPSNKVTEKGKDVELRCDPISGHTALYWYRQSLGQGLEFLIYFQGNSAPDKSGLPSDRFSAERTGGSVSTLTIQRTQQEDSAVYLCASSSAGYEQYFGPGTRLTVT.

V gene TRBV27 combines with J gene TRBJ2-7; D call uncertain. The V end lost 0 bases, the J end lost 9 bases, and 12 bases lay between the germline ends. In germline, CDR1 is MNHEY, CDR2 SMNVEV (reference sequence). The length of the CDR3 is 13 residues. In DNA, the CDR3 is TGTGCCAGCAGTTTATCTCCCACGTTGGGGCAGTACTTC. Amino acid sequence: CASSLSPTLGQYF.

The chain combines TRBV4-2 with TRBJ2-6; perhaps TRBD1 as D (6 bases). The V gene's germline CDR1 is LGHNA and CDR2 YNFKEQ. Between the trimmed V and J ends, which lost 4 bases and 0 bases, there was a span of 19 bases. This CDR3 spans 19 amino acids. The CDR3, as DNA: TGTGCCAGCAGCCGAGAGCCCACAGGGAAAGCCTCTGGGGCCAACGTCCTGACTTTC. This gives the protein CASSREPTGKASGANVLTF.

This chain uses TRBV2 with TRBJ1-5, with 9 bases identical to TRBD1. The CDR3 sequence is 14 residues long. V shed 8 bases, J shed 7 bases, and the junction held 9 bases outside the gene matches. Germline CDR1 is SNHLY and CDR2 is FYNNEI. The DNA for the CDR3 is TGTGCCAGCGCTAAGGGACAGGGAGGACAGCCCCAGCATTTT. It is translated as CASAKGQGGQPQHF.

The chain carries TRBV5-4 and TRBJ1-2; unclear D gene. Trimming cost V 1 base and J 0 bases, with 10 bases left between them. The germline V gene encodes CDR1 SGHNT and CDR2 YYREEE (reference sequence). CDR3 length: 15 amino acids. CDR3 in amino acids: CASSLSGVSNYGYTF. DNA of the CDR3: TGTGCCAGCAGCTTGAGTGGTGTGTCTAACTATGGCTACACCTTC. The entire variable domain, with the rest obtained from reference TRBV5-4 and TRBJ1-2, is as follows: ETGVTQSPTHLIKTRGQQVTLRCSSQSGHNTVSWYQQALGQGPQFIFQYYREEENGRGNFPPRFSGLQFPNYSSELNVNALELDDSALYLCASSLSGVSNYGYTFGSGTRLTVV.